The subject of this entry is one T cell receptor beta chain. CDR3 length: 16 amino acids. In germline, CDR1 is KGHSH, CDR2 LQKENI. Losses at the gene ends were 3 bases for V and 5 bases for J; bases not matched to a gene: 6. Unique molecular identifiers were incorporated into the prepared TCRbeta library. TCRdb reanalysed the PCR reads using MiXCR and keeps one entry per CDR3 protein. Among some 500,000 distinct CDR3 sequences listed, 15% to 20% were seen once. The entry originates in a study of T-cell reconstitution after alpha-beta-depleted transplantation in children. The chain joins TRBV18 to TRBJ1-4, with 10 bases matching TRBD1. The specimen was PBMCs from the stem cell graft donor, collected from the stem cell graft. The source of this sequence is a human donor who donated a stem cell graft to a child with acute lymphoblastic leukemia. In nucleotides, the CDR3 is TGTGCCAGCTCACCCACGCCGGGACAGGGGAATGAAAAACTGTTTTTT. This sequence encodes CASSPTPGQGNEKLFF. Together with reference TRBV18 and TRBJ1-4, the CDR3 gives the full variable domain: NAGVMQNPRHLVRRRGQEARLRCSPMKGHSHVYWYRQLPEEGLKFMVYLQKENIIDESGMPKERFSAEFPKEGPSILRIQQVVRGDSAAYFCASSPTPGQGNEKLFFGSGTQLSVL.